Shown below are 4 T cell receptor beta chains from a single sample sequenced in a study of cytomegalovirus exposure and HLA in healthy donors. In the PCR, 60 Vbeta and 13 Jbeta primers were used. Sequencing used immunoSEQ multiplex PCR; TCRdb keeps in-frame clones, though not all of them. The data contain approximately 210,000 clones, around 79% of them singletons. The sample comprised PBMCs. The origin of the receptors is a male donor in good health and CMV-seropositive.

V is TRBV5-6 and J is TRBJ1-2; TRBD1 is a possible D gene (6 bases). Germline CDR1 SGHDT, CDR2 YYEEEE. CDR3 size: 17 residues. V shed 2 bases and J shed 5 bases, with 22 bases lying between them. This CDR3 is CASSFPAGTARGYGYTF. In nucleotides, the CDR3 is TGTGCCAGCAGCTTTCCTGCCGGGACGGCAAGGGGGTATGGCTACACCTTC.

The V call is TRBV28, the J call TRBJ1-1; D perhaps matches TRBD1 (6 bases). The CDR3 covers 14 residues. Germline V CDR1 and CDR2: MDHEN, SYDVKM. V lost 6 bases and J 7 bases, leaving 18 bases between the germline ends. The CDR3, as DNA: TGTGCCAGCAGGCCCCGGGGAGGGGGACTTGAAGCTTTCTTT. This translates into CASRPRGGGLEAFF.

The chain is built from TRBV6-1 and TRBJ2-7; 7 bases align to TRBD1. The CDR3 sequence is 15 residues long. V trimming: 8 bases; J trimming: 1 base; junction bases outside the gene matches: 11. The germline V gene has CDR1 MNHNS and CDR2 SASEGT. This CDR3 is CASGIEGAGSYEQYF. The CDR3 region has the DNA TGTGCCAGCGGGATTGAGGGGGCTGGGTCCTACGAGCAGTACTTC.

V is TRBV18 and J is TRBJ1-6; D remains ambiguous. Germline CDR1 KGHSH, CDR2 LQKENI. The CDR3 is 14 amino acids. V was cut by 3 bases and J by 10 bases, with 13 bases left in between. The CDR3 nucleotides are TGTGCCAGCTCACCCCTCGCGTCGAGATCACCCCTCCACTTT. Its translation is CASSPLASRSPLHF.